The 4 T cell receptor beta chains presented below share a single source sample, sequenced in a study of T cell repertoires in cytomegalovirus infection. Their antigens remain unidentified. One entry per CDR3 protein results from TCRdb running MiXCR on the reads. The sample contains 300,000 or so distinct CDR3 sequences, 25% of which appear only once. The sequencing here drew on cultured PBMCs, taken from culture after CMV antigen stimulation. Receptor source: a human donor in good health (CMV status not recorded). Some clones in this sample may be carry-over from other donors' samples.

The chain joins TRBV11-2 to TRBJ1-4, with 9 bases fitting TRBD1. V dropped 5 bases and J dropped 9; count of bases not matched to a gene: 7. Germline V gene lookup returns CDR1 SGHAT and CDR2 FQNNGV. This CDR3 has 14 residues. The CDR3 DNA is TGTGCCAGCAGCCGACAGGGGACAGGGCAAAAACTGTTTTTT. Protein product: CASSRQGTGQKLFF.

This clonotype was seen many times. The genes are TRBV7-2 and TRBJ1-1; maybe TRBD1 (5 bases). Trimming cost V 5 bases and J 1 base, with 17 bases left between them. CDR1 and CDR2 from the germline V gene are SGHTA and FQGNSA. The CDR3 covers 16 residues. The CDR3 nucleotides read TGTGCCAGCAGCCCGAGGTGGGGCCCGTCGAACACTGAAGCTTTCTTT. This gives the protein CASSPRWGPSNTEAFF.

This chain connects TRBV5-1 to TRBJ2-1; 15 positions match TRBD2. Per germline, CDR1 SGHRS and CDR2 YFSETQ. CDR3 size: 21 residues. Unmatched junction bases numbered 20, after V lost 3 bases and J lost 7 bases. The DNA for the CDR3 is TGCGCCAGCAGCTCCGGGACTAGCGGGAGGAGGGGGGGACGTTGGGGGAATGAGCAGTTCTTC. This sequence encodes CASSSGTSGRRGGRWGNEQFF.

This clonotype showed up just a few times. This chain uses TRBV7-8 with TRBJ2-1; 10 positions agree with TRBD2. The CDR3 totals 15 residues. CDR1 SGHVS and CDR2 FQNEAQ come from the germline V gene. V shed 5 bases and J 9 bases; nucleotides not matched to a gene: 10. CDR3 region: CASSPAGLALTEQFF. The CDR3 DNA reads TGTGCCAGCAGCCCCGCGGGACTAGCGTTGACTGAGCAGTTCTTC.